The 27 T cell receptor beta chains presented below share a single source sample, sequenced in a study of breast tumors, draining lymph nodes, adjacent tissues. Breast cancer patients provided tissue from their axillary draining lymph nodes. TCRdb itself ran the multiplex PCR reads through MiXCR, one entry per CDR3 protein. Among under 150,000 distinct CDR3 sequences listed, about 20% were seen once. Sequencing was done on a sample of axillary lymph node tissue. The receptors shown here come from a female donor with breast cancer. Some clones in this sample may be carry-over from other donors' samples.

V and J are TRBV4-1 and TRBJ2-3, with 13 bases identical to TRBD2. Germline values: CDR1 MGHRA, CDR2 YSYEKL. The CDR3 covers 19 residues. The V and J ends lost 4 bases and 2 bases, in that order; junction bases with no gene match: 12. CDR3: CASSPSGSGTSGDTDTQYF. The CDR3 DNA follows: TGCGCCAGCAGCCCCAGCGGTTCCGGGACTAGCGGGGACACAGATACGCAGTATTTT.

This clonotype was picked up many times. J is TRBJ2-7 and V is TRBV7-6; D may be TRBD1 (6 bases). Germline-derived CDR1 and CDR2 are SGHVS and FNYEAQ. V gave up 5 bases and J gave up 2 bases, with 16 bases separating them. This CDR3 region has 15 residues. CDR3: CASSPQQGLAYEQYF. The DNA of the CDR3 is TGTGCCAGCAGCCCTCAACAGGGTTTGGCCTACGAGCAGTACTTC.

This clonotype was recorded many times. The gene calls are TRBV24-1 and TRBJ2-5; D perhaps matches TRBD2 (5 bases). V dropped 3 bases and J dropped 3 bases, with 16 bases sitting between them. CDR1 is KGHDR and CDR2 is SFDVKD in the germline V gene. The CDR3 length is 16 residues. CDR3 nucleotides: TGTGCCACCAGTGATGCGGGCCCCTCCAACAAAGAGACCCAGTACTTC. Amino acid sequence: CATSDAGPSNKETQYF.

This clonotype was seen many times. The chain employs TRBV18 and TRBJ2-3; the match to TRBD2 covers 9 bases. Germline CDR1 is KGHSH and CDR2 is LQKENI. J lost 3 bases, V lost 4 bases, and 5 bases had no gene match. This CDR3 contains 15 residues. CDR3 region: CASSLAGAGTDTQYF. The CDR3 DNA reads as TGTGCCAGCTCACTAGCGGGAGCAGGGACAGATACGCAGTATTTT.

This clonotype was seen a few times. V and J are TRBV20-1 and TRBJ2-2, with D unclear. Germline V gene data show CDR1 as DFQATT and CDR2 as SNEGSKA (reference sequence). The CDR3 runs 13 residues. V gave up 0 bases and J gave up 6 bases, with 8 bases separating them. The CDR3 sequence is CSARDAAAGELFF. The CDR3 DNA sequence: TGCAGTGCTAGAGACGCAGCCGCCGGGGAGCTGTTTTTT.

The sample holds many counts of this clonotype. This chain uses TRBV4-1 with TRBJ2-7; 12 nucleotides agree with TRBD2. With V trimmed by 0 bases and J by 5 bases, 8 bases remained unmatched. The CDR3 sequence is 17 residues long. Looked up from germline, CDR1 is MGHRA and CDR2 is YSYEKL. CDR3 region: CASSQDSGGLAGNEQYF. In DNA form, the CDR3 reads TGCGCCAGCAGCCAAGATAGCGGAGGACTAGCGGGAAACGAGCAGTACTTC.

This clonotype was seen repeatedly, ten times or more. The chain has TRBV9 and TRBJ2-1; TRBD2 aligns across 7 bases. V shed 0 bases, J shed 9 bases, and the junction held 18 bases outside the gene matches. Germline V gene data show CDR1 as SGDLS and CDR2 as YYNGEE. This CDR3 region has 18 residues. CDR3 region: CASSVVGVQRDSIREQFF. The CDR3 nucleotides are TGTGCCAGCAGCGTAGTTGGGGTTCAGCGGGATTCAATCCGTGAGCAGTTCTTC.

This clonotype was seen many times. Here the CDR3 reads CASSSLRNEQFF. CDR3 in DNA: TGCGCCAGCAGCTCCCTAAGGAATGAGCAGTTCTTC. J is TRBJ2-1 and V is TRBV5-1; unclear D gene. Germline V lookup: CDR1 SGHRS, CDR2 YFSETQ. The CDR3 has 12 residues. Between the trimmed V and J ends, which lost 3 bases and 7 bases, there was a span of 8 bases.

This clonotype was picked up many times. The CDR3 coding sequence is TGTGCCAGCAAGACTAGCGGGGGGGCTGAAGAGACCCAGTACTTC. Translated, it gives CASKTSGGAEETQYF. The chain uses TRBV6-7 and TRBJ2-5; 14 bases fit TRBD2. TRBV6-7 is labeled an ORF, and its function is uncertain. The CDR3 has 15 residues. V was clipped by 7 bases and J by 3 bases; unmatched bases: 4.

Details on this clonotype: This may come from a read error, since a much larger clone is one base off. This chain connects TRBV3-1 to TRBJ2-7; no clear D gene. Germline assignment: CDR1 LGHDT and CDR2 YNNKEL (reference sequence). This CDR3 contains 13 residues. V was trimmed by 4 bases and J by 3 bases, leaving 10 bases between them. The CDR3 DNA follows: TGTGCCAGCAGCCCCCTAACGGGCTACGAGCAGTACTTC. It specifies CASSPLTGYEQYF.

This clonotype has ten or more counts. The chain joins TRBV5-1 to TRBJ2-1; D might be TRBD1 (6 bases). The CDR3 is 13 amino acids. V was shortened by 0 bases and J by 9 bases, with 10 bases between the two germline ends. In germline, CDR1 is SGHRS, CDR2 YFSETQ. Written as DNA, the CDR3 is TGCGCCAGCAGCTTGGACAGGGTCCCTGAGCAGTTCTTC. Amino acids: CASSLDRVPEQFF.

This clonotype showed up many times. The CDR3 DNA reads TGTGCCAGCAGCTTTTACCTAGAGAATGAGCAGTTCTTC. Protein: CASSFYLENEQFF. The chain employs TRBV7-2 and TRBJ2-1; unclear D gene. Germline V gene data show CDR1 as SGHTA and CDR2 as FQGNSA. The CDR3 runs to 13 residues. Trimming left V 3 bases short and J 7 bases short, with 10 bases between.

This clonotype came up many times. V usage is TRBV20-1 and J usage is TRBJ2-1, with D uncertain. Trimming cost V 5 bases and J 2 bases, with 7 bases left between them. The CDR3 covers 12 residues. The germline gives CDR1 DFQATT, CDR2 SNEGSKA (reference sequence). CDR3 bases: TGCAGTGCTGCAGTACCCTACAATGAGCAGTTCTTC. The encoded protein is CSAAVPYNEQFF.

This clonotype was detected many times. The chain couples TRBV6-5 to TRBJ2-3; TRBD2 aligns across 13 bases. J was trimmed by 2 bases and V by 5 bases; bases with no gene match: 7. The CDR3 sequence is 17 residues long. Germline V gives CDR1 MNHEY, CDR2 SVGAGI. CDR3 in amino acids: CASSTELAGGYTDTQYF. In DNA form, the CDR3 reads TGTGCCAGCAGTACTGAACTAGCGGGAGGGTACACAGATACGCAGTATTTT.

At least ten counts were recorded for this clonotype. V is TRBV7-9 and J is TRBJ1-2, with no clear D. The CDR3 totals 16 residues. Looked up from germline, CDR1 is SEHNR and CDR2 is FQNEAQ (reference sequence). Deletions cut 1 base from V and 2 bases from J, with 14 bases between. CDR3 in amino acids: CASSLGIIPPNYGYTF. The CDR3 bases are TGTGCCAGCAGCTTAGGAATCATCCCGCCCAACTATGGCTACACCTTC.

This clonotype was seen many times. DNA for the CDR3: TGTGCCAGCAGGTATACAGCAAGACAAGAGACCCAGTACTTC. Residues: CASRYTARQETQYF. This rearrangement joins TRBV5-6 to TRBJ2-5; D ambiguous. Germline CDR1 and CDR2: SGHDT and YYEEEE. The CDR3 has 14 residues. Trimming removed 5 bases from V and 2 bases from J, with 13 bases in between.

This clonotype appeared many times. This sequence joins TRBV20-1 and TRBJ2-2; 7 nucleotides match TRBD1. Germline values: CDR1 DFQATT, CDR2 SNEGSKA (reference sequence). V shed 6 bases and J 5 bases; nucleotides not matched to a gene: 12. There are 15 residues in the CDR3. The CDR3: CSAKDRLRLTGELFF. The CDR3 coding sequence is TGCAGTGCCAAGGACAGGCTGAGATTGACCGGGGAGCTGTTTTTT.

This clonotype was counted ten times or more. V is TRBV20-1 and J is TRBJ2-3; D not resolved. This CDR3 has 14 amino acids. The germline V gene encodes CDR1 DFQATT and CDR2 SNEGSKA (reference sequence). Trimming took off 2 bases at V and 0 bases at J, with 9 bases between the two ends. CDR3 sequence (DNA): TGCAGTGCTAGATCATGGGCTAGCACAGATACGCAGTATTTT. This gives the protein CSARSWASTDTQYF.

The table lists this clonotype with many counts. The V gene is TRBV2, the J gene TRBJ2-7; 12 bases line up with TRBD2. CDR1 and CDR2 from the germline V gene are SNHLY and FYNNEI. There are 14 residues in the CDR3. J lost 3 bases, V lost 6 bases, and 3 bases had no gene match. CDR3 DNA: TGTGCCAGCAGCGCGACTAGCGGGAGCTACGAGCAGTACTTC. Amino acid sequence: CASSATSGSYEQYF.

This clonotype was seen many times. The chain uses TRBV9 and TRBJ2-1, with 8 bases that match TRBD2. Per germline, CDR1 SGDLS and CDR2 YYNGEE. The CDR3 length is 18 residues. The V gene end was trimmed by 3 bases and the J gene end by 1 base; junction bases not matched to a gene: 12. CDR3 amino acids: CASSDSLAGGASYNEQFF. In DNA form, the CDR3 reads TGTGCCAGCAGCGACTCACTGGCGGGGGGTGCTTCCTACAATGAGCAGTTCTTC. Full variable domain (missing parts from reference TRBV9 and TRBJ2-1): DSGVTQTPKHLITATGQRVTLRCSPRSGDLSVYWYQQSLDQGLQFLIQYYNGEERAKGNILERFSAQQFPDLHSELNLSSLELGDSALYFCASSDSLAGGASYNEQFFGPGTRLTVL.

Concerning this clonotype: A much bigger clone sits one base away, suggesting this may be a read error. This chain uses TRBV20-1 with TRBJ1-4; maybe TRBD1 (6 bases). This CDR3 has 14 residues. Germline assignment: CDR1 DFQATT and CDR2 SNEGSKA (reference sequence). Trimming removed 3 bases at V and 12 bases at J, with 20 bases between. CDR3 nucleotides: TGCAGTGCTAGTAATCGCCAGGGGAGGGAAGAACTGTTTTTT. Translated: CSASNRQGREELFF.

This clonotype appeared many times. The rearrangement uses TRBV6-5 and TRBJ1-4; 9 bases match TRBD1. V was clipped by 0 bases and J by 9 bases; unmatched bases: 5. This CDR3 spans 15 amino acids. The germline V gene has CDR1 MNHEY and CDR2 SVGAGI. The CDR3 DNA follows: TGTGCCAGCAGTTACTCGGGGACAGGGCCGCAAAAACTGTTTTTT. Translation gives CASSYSGTGPQKLFF.

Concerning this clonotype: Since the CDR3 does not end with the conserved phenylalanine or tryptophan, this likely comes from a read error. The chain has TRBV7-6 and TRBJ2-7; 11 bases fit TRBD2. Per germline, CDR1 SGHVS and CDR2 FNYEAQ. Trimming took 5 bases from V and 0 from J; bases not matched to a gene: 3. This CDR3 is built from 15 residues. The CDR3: CASSATSGVSYEQYL. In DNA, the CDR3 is TGTGCCAGCAGCGCGACTAGCGGGGTCTCCTACGAGCAGTACCTC.

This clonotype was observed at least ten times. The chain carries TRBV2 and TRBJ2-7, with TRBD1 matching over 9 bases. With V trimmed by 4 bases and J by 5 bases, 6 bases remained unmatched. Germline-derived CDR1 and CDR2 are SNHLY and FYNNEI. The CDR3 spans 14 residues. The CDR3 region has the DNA TGTGCCAGCAGTGCGGGACAGGGCCCCGACGAGCAGTACTTC. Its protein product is CASSAGQGPDEQYF.

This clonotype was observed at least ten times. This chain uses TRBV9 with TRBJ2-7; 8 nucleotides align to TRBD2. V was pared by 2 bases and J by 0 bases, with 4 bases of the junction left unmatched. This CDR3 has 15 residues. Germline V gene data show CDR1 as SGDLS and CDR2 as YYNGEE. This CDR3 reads CASSVSGASSYEQYF. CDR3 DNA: TGTGCCAGCAGCGTTAGCGGGGCCAGCTCCTACGAGCAGTACTTC.

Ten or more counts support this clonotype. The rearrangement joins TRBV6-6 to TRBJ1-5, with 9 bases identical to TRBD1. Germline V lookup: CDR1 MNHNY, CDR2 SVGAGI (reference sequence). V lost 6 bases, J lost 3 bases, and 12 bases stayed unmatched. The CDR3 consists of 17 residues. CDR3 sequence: CASSAPPDRGINQPQHF. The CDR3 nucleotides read TGTGCCAGCAGCGCTCCCCCGGACAGGGGAATCAATCAGCCCCAGCATTTT.

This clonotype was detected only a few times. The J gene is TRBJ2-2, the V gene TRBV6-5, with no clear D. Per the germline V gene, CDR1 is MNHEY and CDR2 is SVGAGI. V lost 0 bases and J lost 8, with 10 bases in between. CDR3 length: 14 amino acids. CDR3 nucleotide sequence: TGTGCCAGCAGTTACTCTTTGAGTGAGGGGGAGCTGTTTTTT. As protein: CASSYSLSEGELFF.